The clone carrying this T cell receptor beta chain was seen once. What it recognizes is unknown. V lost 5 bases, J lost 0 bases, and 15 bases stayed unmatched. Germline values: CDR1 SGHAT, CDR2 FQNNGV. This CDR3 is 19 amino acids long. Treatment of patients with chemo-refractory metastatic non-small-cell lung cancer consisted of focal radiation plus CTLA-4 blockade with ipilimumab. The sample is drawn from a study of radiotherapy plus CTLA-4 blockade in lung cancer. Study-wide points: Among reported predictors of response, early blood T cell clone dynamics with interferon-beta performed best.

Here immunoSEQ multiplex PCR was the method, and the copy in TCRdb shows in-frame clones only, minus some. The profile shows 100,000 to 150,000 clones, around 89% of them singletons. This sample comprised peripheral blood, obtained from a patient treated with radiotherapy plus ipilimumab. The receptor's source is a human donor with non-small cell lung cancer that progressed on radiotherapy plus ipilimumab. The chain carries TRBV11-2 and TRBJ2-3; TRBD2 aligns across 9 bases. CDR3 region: CASSTHQPPAGGSTDTQYF. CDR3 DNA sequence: TGTGCCAGCAGCACCCATCAACCTCCAGCGGGAGGAAGCACAGATACGCAGTATTTT.